This TCR beta chain was retrieved from a study of cytomegalovirus exposure and HLA in healthy donors. As for the study in general: In an earlier analysis, 90 million to 120 million unique TCR beta sequences were found from some 180 million T cells.

General study findings and limits: Accurate prediction of most subjects' HLA-A and HLA-B alleles from TCR beta sequences was reported. CMV antigen specificity of a few CMV-associated chains was confirmed in vitro.

A note on this clone: The target antigen is unknown. Germline is not matched at one junction end, which may reflect a read error.

This CDR3 has 16 residues. Germline CDR1 reads LNHDA; CDR2 reads SQIVND (reference sequence). 13 Jbeta primers and 60 Vbeta primers were used for the PCR. This table comes from immunoSEQ multiplex PCR, and its TCRdb copy is limited to in-frame clones, with some not included. The data contain 120,000 or so clones, roughly 15% of them singletons. The source of this sequence is a female donor in good health and CMV-seropositive. The specimen sequenced was PBMCs. The V gene is TRBV19, the J gene TRBJ1-5; possibly TRBD1 for D (6 bases). In DNA, the CDR3 is TGTGCCAGTAGTGTAGACAGGACATATAGCAATCAGCCCCAGCATTTT. Translated, it gives CASSVDRTYSNQPQHF.